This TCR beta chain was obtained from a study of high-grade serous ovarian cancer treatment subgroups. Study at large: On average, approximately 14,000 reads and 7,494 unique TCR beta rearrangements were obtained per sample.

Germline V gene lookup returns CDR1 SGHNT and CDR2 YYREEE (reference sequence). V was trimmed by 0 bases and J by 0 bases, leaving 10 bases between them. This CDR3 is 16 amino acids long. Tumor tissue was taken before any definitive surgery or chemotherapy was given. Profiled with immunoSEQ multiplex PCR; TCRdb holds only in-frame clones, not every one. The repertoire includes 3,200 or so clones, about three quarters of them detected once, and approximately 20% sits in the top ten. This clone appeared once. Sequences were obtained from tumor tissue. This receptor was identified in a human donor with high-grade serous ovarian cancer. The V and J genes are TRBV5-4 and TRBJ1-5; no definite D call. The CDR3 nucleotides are TGTGCCAGCAGCTTGGCAGGCTCTTATAGCAATCAGCCCCAGCATTTT. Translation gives CASSLAGSYSNQPQHF.